The 30 T cell receptor beta chains in this list originate from one sample, sequenced in a study of shared clonotypes between healthy human individuals. Here immunoSEQ multiplex PCR was the method, and the copy in TCRdb shows in-frame clones only, minus some. The sample contains 110,000 or so clones, 68% of which appear only once. The specimen sequenced was memory CD8+ T cells sorted from blood. Subset indicated: CD45RO+ cells pooled with CCR7-negative TemRA cells. These receptors all stem from a woman in her twenties or thirties in good health.

This clone was recorded at least ten times. V gene TRBV5-6 combines with J gene TRBJ1-2; no clear D gene. The CDR3 extends over 14 amino acids. Germline CDR1 and CDR2: SGHDT and YYEEEE. V lost 5 bases, J lost 0 bases, and 11 bases lay in between. The DNA of the CDR3 is TGTGCCAGCAGTCTTCAGCGCGCTAACTATGGCTACACCTTC. It encodes CASSLQRANYGYTF.

This clone was observed many times. The chain uses TRBV25-1 and TRBJ2-1; D call uncertain. The ends were cut back, 1 base at V and 8 bases at J, with 15 bases in the middle. The CDR3 length is 15 residues. CDR1 and CDR2 (germline): MGHDK, SYGVNS. The CDR3 spells CASSESRLKGDEQFF. Here the CDR3 DNA reads TGTGCCAGCAGTGAATCAAGACTTAAAGGCGATGAGCAGTTCTTC.

The chain employs TRBV11-1 and TRBJ2-7, with D possibly called TRBD1 or TRBD2 (6 bases each). Trimming pared 5 bases from V and 4 bases from J, leaving 18 bases between. The germline V gene has CDR1 SGHAT and CDR2 FQDESV (reference sequence). The CDR3 sequence is 15 residues long. CDR3 in DNA: TGTGCCAGCAGCACCGGATCCGGGGGCGCATACGAGCAGTACTTC. This encodes CASSTGSGGAYEQYF. Filled out from reference TRBV11-1 and TRBJ2-7, the complete variable domain reads EAEVAQSPRYKITEKSQAVAFWCDPISGHATLYWYRQILGQGPELLVQFQDESVVDDSQLPKDRFSAERLKGVDSTLKIQPAELGDSAMYLCASSTGSGGAYEQYFGPGTRLTVT.

The chain recombines TRBV10-3 with TRBJ2-7; D might be TRBD1 (6 bases). Trimming took 6 bases from V and 6 from J, leaving 9 bases between them. CDR3 size: 11 residues. The germline CDR1 and CDR2 sequences are ENHRY and SYGVKD. The chain's CDR3 is CAISPGVEQYF. The CDR3 nucleotides read TGTGCCATCAGCCCAGGGGTCGAGCAGTACTTC.

Regarding this clone: At the DNA level, this CDR3 is encoded by other sequences in the same sample as well. V and J are TRBV6-4 and TRBJ2-3; no reliable D call. Per germline, CDR1 MRHNA and CDR2 SNTAGT. The CDR3 consists of 13 residues. Deletions cut 3 bases from V and 2 bases from J, with 6 bases between. The CDR3 nucleotides are TGTGCCAGCAGTGATTCAGCCACAGATACGCAGTATTTT. Translation: CASSDSATDTQYF.

This clone was observed once. The chain joins TRBV13 to TRBJ1-5; no firm D call. Germline CDR1 reads PRHDT; CDR2 reads FYEKMQ (reference sequence). The V end lost 0 bases, the J end lost 0 bases, and 3 bases lay between the germline ends. The CDR3 runs to 14 residues. As DNA, the CDR3 is TGTGCCAGCAGCTTAGGCAGTAGCAATCAGCCCCAGCATTTT. It translates to CASSLGSSNQPQHF.

The rearrangement links TRBV2 to TRBJ2-7, with TRBD2 identical over 9 bases. Germline V gene sequence: CDR1 SNHLY, CDR2 FYNNEI. Trimming took 3 bases from V and 1 from J; bases not matched to a gene: 10. The CDR3 extends over 17 amino acids. As DNA, the CDR3 is TGTGCCAGCAGTGAGGGTAAGGGGGGACTAGCATCCTACGAGCAGTACTTC. This sequence encodes CASSEGKGGLASYEQYF.

This clone was seen just once. The chain links TRBV27 to TRBJ1-1, with unresolved D. There are 13 residues in the CDR3. Looked up from germline, CDR1 is MNHEY and CDR2 is SMNVEV (reference sequence). The V end was cut by 5 bases, the J end by 5 bases, with 12 bases between. CDR3: CASSPRTQTEAFF. In DNA, the CDR3 is TGTGCCAGCAGTCCACGGACGCAAACTGAAGCTTTCTTT.

The genes are TRBV2 and TRBJ2-7, with 7 bases identical to TRBD2. Germline lookup yields CDR1 SNHLY and CDR2 FYNNEI. The CDR3 runs 16 residues. The ends lost 0 bases at V and 2 bases at J; junction bases unmatched: 7. The CDR3 spells CASSEAKWGGPYEQYF. The CDR3, as DNA: TGTGCCAGCAGTGAAGCGAAATGGGGAGGGCCCTACGAGCAGTACTTC. Full variable domain (rest looked up from reference TRBV2 and TRBJ2-7): EPEVTQTPSHQVTQMGQEVILRCVPISNHLYFYWYRQILGQKVEFLVSFYNNEISEKSEIFDDQFSVERPDGSNFTLKIRSTKLEDSAMYFCASSEAKWGGPYEQYFGPGTRLTVT.

This clone was seen only once. Written as DNA, the CDR3 is TGTGCCTGGAGTGTAACGGCTAGTGACGAGCAGTACTTC. This codes for CAWSVTASDEQYF. J is TRBJ2-7 and V is TRBV30, with D unresolved. This CDR3 contains 13 residues. V was shortened by 0 bases and J by 5 bases, with 11 bases between the two germline ends. Germline CDR1 GTSNPN, CDR2 SVGIG (reference sequence). Based on the CDR3 plus reference TRBV30 and TRBJ2-7, the full variable domain is SQTIHQWPATLVQPVGSPLSLECTVEGTSNPNLYWYRQAAGRGLQLLFYSVGIGQISSEVPQNLSASRPQDRQFILSSKKLLLSDSGFYLCAWSVTASDEQYFGPGTRLTVT.

The sample holds a few counts of this clone. The V gene is TRBV4-1, the J gene TRBJ2-1; D gene ambiguous. V dropped 8 bases and J dropped 3 bases, with 14 bases sitting between them. This CDR3 is built from 14 residues. Germline CDR1 MGHRA, CDR2 YSYEKL. The CDR3 coding sequence is TGCGCCAGCGGCGTTAACTCGAACTACAATGAGCAGTTCTTC. It yields the protein CASGVNSNYNEQFF.

The chain links TRBV6-1 to TRBJ2-3; maybe TRBD2 (6 bases). The CDR3 contains 13 residues. CDR1 MNHNS and CDR2 SASEGT come from the germline V gene. With 4 bases removed from V and 4 bases from J, the gap between germline ends came to 9 bases. The CDR3 DNA is TGTGCCAGCAGTGCGGGAGTGGCAGATACGCAGTATTTT. Its protein is CASSAGVADTQYF.

V gene TRBV6-4 combines with J gene TRBJ2-1, with 9 bases identical to TRBD1. The CDR3 is 14 residues long. V dropped 4 bases and J dropped 3; count of bases not matched to a gene: 1. Germline loops: CDR1 MRHNA, CDR2 SNTAGT. The CDR3 reads CASSGTGDYNEQFF. Here the CDR3 DNA reads TGTGCCAGCAGTGGGACAGGGGACTACAATGAGCAGTTCTTC.

This chain links TRBV6-5 with TRBJ2-7; D may be TRBD2 (5 bases). V dropped 0 bases and J dropped 2 bases, with 8 bases sitting between them. This CDR3 is built from 14 residues. The germline gives CDR1 MNHEY, CDR2 SVGAGI. CDR3 in amino acids: CASSYSRDTYEQYF. Written as DNA, the CDR3 is TGTGCCAGCAGTTACTCCCGGGATACCTACGAGCAGTACTTC.

This clone has a count of ten or more. The V gene is TRBV6-4, the J gene TRBJ2-6; the match to TRBD1 covers 8 bases. Germline CDR1 reads MRHNA; CDR2 reads SNTAGT. The CDR3 is made up of 17 amino acids. The J segment lost 1 base and the V segment lost 6 bases, leaving 8 bases of the junction unmatched. The CDR3 nucleotides are TGTGCCAGCAGCGGACAGGGAGGAGGGTCTGGGGCCAACGTCCTGACTTTC. Translating it yields CASSGQGGGSGANVLTF.

The V call is TRBV2, the J call TRBJ2-3, with 7 bases lining up with TRBD1. The CDR3 contains 16 residues. The V gene's germline CDR1 is SNHLY and CDR2 FYNNEI. The J segment lost 1 base and the V segment lost 6 bases, leaving 10 bases of the junction unmatched. The CDR3 here is CASSAGTAFGTDTQYF. The CDR3, as DNA: TGTGCCAGCAGCGCCGGGACAGCGTTTGGCACAGATACGCAGTATTTT.

The chain links TRBV7-3 to TRBJ1-1; 8 bases fit TRBD1. With V trimmed by 5 bases and J by 0 bases, 14 bases remained unmatched. This CDR3 region has 18 residues. The germline CDR1 and CDR2 sequences are SGHTA and FQGTGA. For the CDR3, the DNA is TGTGCCAGCAGCGCCAGGGGACGGGACAGGCCCTTGAACACTGAAGCTTTCTTT. This encodes CASSARGRDRPLNTEAFF.

The CDR3 DNA is TGTGCCAGTAGTCAGACAGGGGGTATGAACACTGAAGCTTTCTTT. Residues: CASSQTGGMNTEAFF. J is TRBJ1-1 and V is TRBV19, with TRBD1 matching 9 bases. The trim removed 5 bases at V and 0 bases at J, leaving 4 bases unmatched. Germline V gives CDR1 LNHDA, CDR2 SQIVND (reference sequence). This CDR3 region has 15 residues.

The V gene is TRBV6-1, the J gene TRBJ1-2, with TRBD1 matching 9 bases. Germline V lookup: CDR1 MNHNS, CDR2 SASEGT. With V trimmed by 3 bases and J by 4 bases, 6 bases remained unmatched. This CDR3 region has 15 residues. In DNA, the CDR3 is TGTGCCAGCAGTGAGGGGGACAGGGTCTCCTATGGCTACACCTTC. Protein sequence: CASSEGDRVSYGYTF.

This clone showed up just a few times. The CDR3 DNA reads as TGTGCCAGCAGCACAGGGACTAGCGGGAAGGGCTATGAGCAGTTCTTC. Translation gives CASSTGTSGKGYEQFF. The chain uses TRBV9 and TRBJ2-1; 13 bases align to TRBD2. V lost 4 bases to trimming and J lost 8 bases; unmatched junction nucleotides: 9. This CDR3 is 16 amino acids long. The germline V gene encodes CDR1 SGDLS and CDR2 YYNGEE.

The V gene is TRBV4-2, the J gene TRBJ2-3, with a weak D call TRBD1 (5 bases). The CDR3 is 15 amino acids. The V end lost 0 bases, the J end lost 2 bases, and 9 bases lay between the germline ends. Germline CDR1 LGHNA, CDR2 YNFKEQ. The CDR3 sequence: CASSQDLGLTDTQYF. In nucleotides, the CDR3 is TGTGCCAGCAGCCAAGATTTGGGGCTCACAGATACGCAGTATTTT.

V usage is TRBV9 and J usage is TRBJ1-3, with a possible D match to TRBD1 (5 bases). V was cut by 3 bases and J by 0 bases, with 16 bases left in between. Germline assignment: CDR1 SGDLS and CDR2 YYNGEE. The CDR3 has 17 amino acids. CDR3 DNA sequence: TGTGCCAGCAGCGGACGACAGACTCCAAGCTCTGGAAACACCATATATTTT. Translated, it gives CASSGRQTPSSGNTIYF.

The V call is TRBV29-1, the J call TRBJ2-7; a possible D gene is TRBD1 (6 bases). The germline CDR1 and CDR2 sequences are SQVTM and ANQGSEA. The CDR3 totals 13 residues. V was clipped by 6 bases and J by 4 bases, with 16 bases between them. This chain's CDR3 is CSVCLGTSYEQYF. DNA for the CDR3: TGCAGCGTGTGCCTTGGGACATCGTACGAGCAGTACTTC.

This rearrangement joins TRBV11-2 to TRBJ2-3, with 12 bases aligning to TRBD2. The junction had 7 bases not matched to a gene; V was cut back by 6 bases and J by 3 bases. This CDR3 is built from 16 residues. Per the germline V gene, CDR1 is SGHAT and CDR2 is FQNNGV. In nucleotides, the CDR3 is TGTGCCAGCAGACCCGGGACTAGCGGGCGGACAGATACGCAGTATTTT. This translates into CASRPGTSGRTDTQYF.

This clone was observed a single time. The chain employs TRBV14 and TRBJ2-7, with a tentative D call TRBD2 (6 bases). Trimming shortened V by 6 bases and J by 1 base, and 16 bases separated the two germline ends. This CDR3 contains 15 residues. Germline V gene data show CDR1 as SGHDN and CDR2 as FVKESK. In DNA, the CDR3 is TGTGCCAGCAGTGGACCCGGGACTCCTTCCTACGAGCAGTACTTC. The encoded protein is CASSGPGTPSYEQYF.

This clone was recorded only once. One base separates it from a far larger clone, so it is likely a read error. This chain joins TRBV10-1 and TRBJ2-2; weak D call: TRBD1 (6 bases). This CDR3 region has 15 residues. Deletions cut 7 bases from V and 2 bases from J, with 14 bases between. The germline gives CDR1 WNHNN, CDR2 SYGVQD (reference sequence). The CDR3 DNA follows: TGCGCCAGCACTAGGGACAAGGGTAACACCGGGGAGCTGTTTTTT. Translation gives CASTRDKGNTGELFF.

The chain has TRBV5-1 and TRBJ1-1, with D possibly being TRBD1 (6 bases). Germline-derived CDR1 and CDR2 are SGHRS and YFSETQ. Trimming pared 0 bases from V and 5 bases from J, leaving 14 bases between. This CDR3 contains 15 residues. CDR3 sequence: CASSLGGGGRTEAFF. The CDR3 DNA reads TGCGCCAGCAGCTTGGGAGGAGGGGGACGAACTGAAGCTTTCTTT.

The chain couples TRBV19 to TRBJ2-5; 10 bases are shared with TRBD2. CDR1 LNHDA and CDR2 SQIVND come from the germline V gene (reference sequence). This CDR3 comprises 12 residues. V shed 8 bases, J shed 5 bases, and the junction held 2 bases outside the gene matches. This CDR3 is CASGSGRETQYF. In nucleotides, the CDR3 is TGTGCCAGTGGTAGCGGGAGGGAGACCCAGTACTTC.

This clone was counted only a few times. The chain links TRBV18 to TRBJ1-1; D uncertain. From germline, CDR1 is KGHSH and CDR2 LQKENI. V gave up 4 bases and J gave up 2 bases, with 2 bases separating them. The CDR3 is 11 residues long. This CDR3 reads CASSLNTEAFF. For the CDR3, the DNA is TGTGCCAGCTCACTAAACACTGAAGCTTTCTTT.

The chain uses TRBV27 and TRBJ2-7, with D tentatively TRBD2 (7 bases). The V gene lost 4 bases and the J gene lost 7 bases, with 20 bases spanning the gap. The CDR3 extends over 15 amino acids. Germline V gene sequence: CDR1 MNHEY, CDR2 SMNVEV (reference sequence). CDR3 DNA: TGTGCCAGCAGTTGGGGGGGAAGGGGGACGCGGGAGCAGTACTTC. It encodes CASSWGGRGTREQYF.